Each of the 26 T cell receptor beta chains below was sequenced from the same sample in a study of blood T cell repertoires in COVID-19. Produced via immunoSEQ multiplex PCR; TCRdb's table is partial and in-frame only. The table lists hundreds of thousands of clones, more than 80% of them singletons. The sample comprised PBMCs or T cells enriched from blood (not recorded which). The receptors come from a man aged 30 to 45 who had recovered from COVID-19.

The V gene is TRBV11-2, the J gene TRBJ1-3; possibly TRBD1 for D (5 bases). This CDR3 has 16 residues. Looked up from germline, CDR1 is SGHAT and CDR2 is FQNNGV. V lost 4 bases and J 4 bases, leaving 17 bases between the germline ends. For the CDR3, the DNA is TGTGCCAGCAGCTCCCCCGGGGGATCGTACGGAAACACCATATATTTT. Its protein product is CASSSPGGSYGNTIYF.

This clone has more than one count but fewer than ten. One end of the junction does not line up with germline, which may come from a read error. This sequence joins TRBV5-1 and TRBJ1-2; 8 bases fit TRBD1. In germline, CDR1 is SGHRS, CDR2 YFSETQ. The CDR3 loop spans 12 amino acids. Here the CDR3 reads CASSPGQGPPVF. Here the CDR3 DNA reads TGCGCCAGCAGCCCAGGACAGGGCCCCCCAGTCTTC. Full variable domain (missing parts from reference TRBV5-1 and TRBJ1-2): KAGVTQTPRYLIKTRGQQVTLSCSPISGHRSVSWYQQTPGQGLQFLFEYFSETQRNKGNFPGRFSGRQFSNSRSEMNVSTLELGDSALYLCASSPGQGPPVFGSGTRLTVV.

V usage is TRBV10-3 and J usage is TRBJ2-3; 8 bases map to TRBD2. In germline, CDR1 is ENHRY, CDR2 SYGVKD. With 10 bases clipped from V and 0 bases from J, the junction kept 12 bases outside the gene matches. CDR3 length: 16 residues. Written as DNA, the CDR3 is TGTGCCACCAGCGGGATAGCGGGACACAGCACAGATACGCAGTATTTT. Protein: CATSGIAGHSTDTQYF.

The rearrangement joins TRBV27 to TRBJ2-7; 7 nucleotides align to TRBD2. CDR3 length: 15 residues. CDR1 and CDR2 from the germline V gene are MNHEY and SMNVEV (reference sequence). The V and J ends lost 2 bases and 1 base, in that order; junction bases with no gene match: 5. Here the CDR3 DNA reads TGTGCCAGCAGTTTAAACGGGAGGCAATCCTACGAGCAGTACTTC. Its translation is CASSLNGRQSYEQYF.

The CDR3 sequence is CASSLGRGTDTQYF. The CDR3 DNA sequence: TGTGCCAGCAGCTTGGGGCGGGGGACAGATACGCAGTATTTT. The V and J genes are TRBV11-3 and TRBJ2-3; TRBD2 matches 7 bases. The CDR3 runs to 14 residues. V lost 3 bases, J lost 3 bases, and 3 bases stayed unmatched. Germline V gene data show CDR1 as SGHNT and CDR2 as YENEEA. The entire variable domain, with the rest obtained from reference TRBV11-3 and TRBJ2-3, is as follows: EAGVVQSPRYKIIEKKQPVAFWCNPISGHNTLYWYLQNLGQGPELLIRYENEEAVDDSQLPKDRFSAERLKGVDSTLKIQPAELGDSAVYLCASSLGRGTDTQYFGPGTRLTVL.

On this clone: Additional DNA sequences in this sample encode the identical CDR3. This chain uses TRBV30 with TRBJ2-1, with 11 bases identical to TRBD2. The CDR3 consists of 15 residues. J lost 3 bases, V lost 0 bases, and 1 base had no gene match. From germline, CDR1 is GTSNPN and CDR2 SVGIG (reference sequence). The CDR3 is CAWSVGTSGYNEQFF. In nucleotides, the CDR3 is TGTGCCTGGAGTGTAGGGACTAGCGGCTACAATGAGCAGTTCTTC.

The chain employs TRBV9 and TRBJ1-6; 7 bases align to TRBD1. V was clipped by 5 bases and J by 6 bases; unmatched bases: 5. Germline CDR1 reads SGDLS; CDR2 reads YYNGEE. This CDR3 comprises 14 residues. The CDR3 loop reads CASRRDSINSPLHF. The CDR3 nucleotides read TGTGCCAGCAGACGGGACAGTATTAATTCACCCCTCCACTTT.

V is TRBV10-3 and J is TRBJ2-2; 12 bases map to TRBD2. Germline CDR1 and CDR2: ENHRY and SYGVKD. This CDR3 region has 18 residues. With V trimmed by 8 bases and J by 0 bases, 10 bases remained unmatched. CDR3 protein: CAIQLGASGRANTGELFF. The DNA of the CDR3 is TGTGCCATCCAGCTTGGGGCTAGCGGGAGGGCGAACACCGGGGAGCTGTTTTTT.

The chain links TRBV19 to TRBJ1-2; D is uncertain. CDR3 length equals 17 residues. CDR1 and CDR2 (germline): LNHDA, SQIVND (reference sequence). V lost 4 bases, J lost 2 bases, and 20 bases lay in between. The CDR3 sequence is CASSKTPPGAGNYGYTF. Written as DNA, the CDR3 is TGTGCCAGTAGTAAAACGCCTCCGGGTGCCGGGAACTATGGCTACACCTTC.

The chain employs TRBV7-8 and TRBJ1-5; D not resolved. This CDR3 spans 14 amino acids. V was shortened by 6 bases and J by 6 bases, with 15 bases between the two germline ends. Germline CDR1 and CDR2: SGHVS and FQNEAQ. The CDR3: CASSLQYGVQPQHF. CDR3 nucleotides: TGTGCCAGCAGTCTACAGTACGGGGTTCAGCCCCAGCATTTT.

The chain has TRBV18 and TRBJ2-5; TRBD2 matches 8 bases. The germline gives CDR1 KGHSH, CDR2 LQKENI. Trimming cost V 3 bases and J 4 bases; bases outside gene matches: 4. The CDR3 runs 14 residues. Here the CDR3 reads CASSPGTSGETQYF. Here the CDR3 DNA reads TGTGCCAGCTCACCGGGAACTAGCGGAGAGACCCAGTACTTC. Variable domain in full (rest from reference TRBV18 and TRBJ2-5): NAGVMQNPRHLVRRRGQEARLRCSPMKGHSHVYWYRQLPEEGLKFMVYLQKENIIDESGMPKERFSAEFPKEGPSILRIQQVVRGDSAAYFCASSPGTSGETQYFGPGTRLLVL.

CDR3 sequence reads: CASGSDAQMEEQYF. The CDR3 nucleotides are TGTGCCAGCGGGTCGGATGCCCAGATGGAGGAGCAGTACTTC. The V and J genes are TRBV28 and TRBJ2-7, with D hard to call. This CDR3 region has 14 residues. V shed 8 bases and J shed 7 bases, with 21 bases lying between them. Germline CDR1 is MDHEN and CDR2 is SYDVKM. The full variable domain, rest sourced from reference TRBV28 and TRBJ2-7, is DVKVTQSSRYLVKRTGEKVFLECVQDMDHENMFWYRQDPGLGLRLIYFSYDVKMKEKGDIPEGYSVSREKKERFSLILESASTNQTSMYLCASGSDAQMEEQYFGPGTRLTVT.

The chain links TRBV7-6 to TRBJ2-7; a possible D gene is TRBD2 (5 bases). This CDR3 is 15 amino acids long. V dropped 2 bases and J dropped 5 bases, with 16 bases sitting between them. Germline V lookup: CDR1 SGHVS, CDR2 FNYEAQ. In DNA form, the CDR3 reads TGTGCCAGCAGCTTAAGGACGGGGATTAGGGACGAGCAGTACTTC. Protein product: CASSLRTGIRDEQYF.

This chain links TRBV9 with TRBJ2-3, with 9 positions matching TRBD2. V lost 7 bases, J lost 7 bases, and 7 bases stayed unmatched. Germline CDR1 and CDR2: SGDLS and YYNGEE. This CDR3 has 13 residues. The CDR3 sequence: CASAGGPPNTQYF. CDR3 bases: TGTGCCAGCGCGGGAGGGCCCCCTAATACGCAGTATTTT.

The chain employs TRBV11-3 and TRBJ2-3; TRBD2 matches 7 bases. The CDR3 has 16 residues. Germline V gene sequence: CDR1 SGHNT, CDR2 YENEEA. V shed 2 bases, J shed 6 bases, and the junction held 11 bases outside the gene matches. The CDR3 sequence: CASSLRGGSGADTQYF. In DNA, the CDR3 is TGTGCCAGCAGCTTACGCGGGGGTTCTGGTGCGGATACGCAGTATTTT.

The V and J genes are TRBV4-2 and TRBJ1-2; D is uncertain. This CDR3 has 13 residues. Per germline, CDR1 LGHNA and CDR2 YNFKEQ. V was clipped by 1 base and J by 3 bases, with 6 bases between them. CDR3 nucleotides: TGTGCCAGCAGCCAAGGAACGGACTATGGCTACACCTTC. Its translation: CASSQGTDYGYTF.

In its sample, this clone was seen a few times. The J gene is TRBJ1-1, the V gene TRBV7-2; 9 bases line up with TRBD1. J was trimmed by 8 bases and V by 1 base; bases with no gene match: 14. The CDR3 is 17 residues long. The germline CDR1 and CDR2 sequences are SGHTA and FQGNSA. CDR3 DNA sequence: TGTGCCAGCAGCTTAGGGCCCCTTGGGACAGGGACTTGGGAAGCTTTCTTT. Residues: CASSLGPLGTGTWEAFF.

The rearrangement uses TRBV6-5 and TRBJ2-1, with 7 bases that match TRBD2. The J segment lost 8 bases and the V segment lost 6 bases, leaving 13 bases of the junction unmatched. Germline CDR1 is MNHEY and CDR2 is SVGAGI. This CDR3 region has 15 residues. The CDR3 bases are TGTGCCAGCAGGGGGAGTTGGGGGAGGGCCGATGAGCAGTTCTTC. Its protein product is CASRGSWGRADEQFF.

The CDR3, as DNA: TGCAGTGCTAGTATCTCGGCGAACACCGGGGAGCTGTTTTTT. It translates to CSASISANTGELFF. This chain joins TRBV20-1 and TRBJ2-2, with unresolved D. This CDR3 comprises 14 residues. V was shortened by 3 bases and J by 0 bases, with 8 bases between the two germline ends. The V gene's germline CDR1 is DFQATT and CDR2 SNEGSKA (reference sequence).

The chain is built from TRBV6-5 and TRBJ2-1; D gene ambiguous. The germline gives CDR1 MNHEY, CDR2 SVGAGI. CDR3 length: 12 residues. V lost 5 bases, J lost 4 bases, and 6 bases lay in between. Here the CDR3 reads CASSPYYNEQFF. The CDR3 nucleotides read TGTGCCAGCAGTCCTTATTACAATGAGCAGTTCTTC.

V usage is TRBV5-1 and J usage is TRBJ2-7, with TRBD1 matching 10 bases. V trimming: 5 bases; J trimming: 3 bases; junction bases outside the gene matches: 5. The CDR3 is 14 residues long. The germline V gene encodes CDR1 SGHRS and CDR2 YFSETQ. The CDR3 nucleotides are TGCGCCAGCAGTTGGGGGACAGGGGACTACGAGCAGTACTTC. Residues: CASSWGTGDYEQYF.

This chain uses TRBV7-6 with TRBJ2-7; D might be TRBD1 (6 bases). Per germline, CDR1 SGHVS and CDR2 FNYEAQ. V was trimmed by 5 bases and J by 3 bases, leaving 17 bases between them. There are 15 residues in the CDR3. The CDR3: CASSPTGFGVYEQYF. In DNA, the CDR3 is TGTGCCAGCAGCCCGACAGGTTTTGGGGTCTACGAGCAGTACTTC.

This clone has just a few counts. The chain joins TRBV12-3 or TRBV12-4 to TRBJ2-1, with D maybe TRBD1 (6 bases). This CDR3 is 13 amino acids long. The germline V and J ends were trimmed by 6 bases and 4 bases, with 10 bases remaining between them. The CDR3 nucleotides are TGTGCCAGCAGCTCCGGACAGTACAATGAGCAGTTCTTC. Encoded protein: CASSSGQYNEQFF.

This sequence joins TRBV27 and TRBJ1-6; 7 bases are a match to TRBD1. Losses at the gene ends were 6 bases for V and 10 bases for J; bases not matched to a gene: 12. CDR3 size: 15 residues. Germline CDR1 MNHEY, CDR2 SMNVEV (reference sequence). In DNA, the CDR3 is TGTGCCAGCAGGAGACAAACAGGGGCGGGCTCACCCCTCCACTTT. Amino acids: CASRRQTGAGSPLHF.

The V call is TRBV4-1, the J call TRBJ2-2; D might be TRBD1 (6 bases). Germline V gene lookup returns CDR1 MGHRA and CDR2 YSYEKL. The CDR3 length is 15 residues. V lost 1 base and J 3 bases, leaving 9 bases between the germline ends. The CDR3: CASSQVDSDTGELFF. CDR3 bases: TGCGCCAGCAGCCAAGTGGACAGTGACACCGGGGAGCTGTTTTTT.

This clone was seen more than once but under ten times. This rearrangement joins TRBV28 to TRBJ1-1; 7 bases match TRBD1. The CDR3 loop spans 12 amino acids. V lost 9 bases to trimming and J lost 5 bases; unmatched junction nucleotides: 6. Germline V gene lookup returns CDR1 MDHEN and CDR2 SYDVKM. The CDR3 coding sequence is TGTGCCAGTACAGGGGCGAGGACTGAAGCTTTCTTT. Amino acid sequence: CASTGARTEAFF.